Presented here are 10 T cell receptor beta chains from one specimen sequenced in a study of cytomegalovirus exposure and HLA in healthy donors. In the PCR, 60 Vbeta and 13 Jbeta primers were used. Assay used: immunoSEQ multiplex PCR; TCRdb lists only in-frame clones, some missing. Of under 200,000 clones listed, roughly four fifths are singletons. Sequenced input: PBMCs. All receptors derive from a woman under 40 in good health and CMV-seropositive.

The J gene is TRBJ1-1, the V gene TRBV28, with 9 bases matching TRBD1. Germline values: CDR1 MDHEN, CDR2 SYDVKM. The V and J ends lost 8 bases and 8 bases, in that order; junction bases with no gene match: 12. This CDR3 comprises 14 residues. In DNA form, the CDR3 reads TGTGCCAGCCGTACCCGGACAGGGGCACCGGAAGCTTTCTTT. It yields the protein CASRTRTGAPEAFF.

V usage is TRBV2 and J usage is TRBJ1-2; D is possibly TRBD1 (6 bases). V was pared by 5 bases and J by 5 bases, with 9 bases between. CDR1 and CDR2 (germline): SNHLY, FYNNEI. CDR3 length: 12 amino acids. For the CDR3, the DNA is TGTGCCAGCAGTCCAGGGGAATATGGCTACACCTTC. Protein product: CASSPGEYGYTF.

The J gene is TRBJ1-2, the V gene TRBV7-9; TRBD1 matches 7 bases. The germline gives CDR1 SEHNR, CDR2 FQNEAQ (reference sequence). The CDR3 loop spans 13 amino acids. Trimming took 2 bases from V and 4 from J; bases not matched to a gene: 1. CDR3 region: CASSLNRGYGYTF. CDR3 nucleotides: TGTGCCAGCAGCTTAAACAGGGGCTATGGCTACACCTTC.

A remark on this clone: This same CDR3 is encoded by further DNA sequences in the sample. The rearrangement links TRBV7-9 to TRBJ2-3; D unresolved. This CDR3 is built from 13 residues. The V gene's germline CDR1 is SEHNR and CDR2 FQNEAQ (reference sequence). Trimming took off 1 base at V and 1 base at J, with 3 bases between the two ends. This chain's CDR3 is CASSLGGTDTQYF. The CDR3 DNA reads TGTGCCAGCAGCTTAGGCGGCACAGATACGCAGTATTTT. The full variable domain, rest sourced from reference TRBV7-9 and TRBJ2-3, is DTGVSQNPRHKITKRGQNVTFRCDPISEHNRLYWYRQTLGQGPEFLTYFQNEAQLEKSRLLSDRFSAERPKGSFSTLEIQRTEQGDSAMYLCASSLGGTDTQYFGPGTRLTVL.

In this sample, this clone turned up once. The genes are TRBV7-9 and TRBJ1-2; 9 bases are a match to TRBD1. V trimming: 5 bases; J trimming: 2 bases; junction bases outside the gene matches: 6. Per the germline V gene, CDR1 is SEHNR and CDR2 is FQNEAQ (reference sequence). The CDR3 is 15 amino acids. CDR3 in amino acids: CASSPGQGLNYGYTF. The CDR3 nucleotides are TGTGCCAGCAGCCCCGGACAGGGGTTAAACTATGGCTACACCTTC.

The chain has TRBV30 and TRBJ1-1; D is undetermined. The germline V and J ends were trimmed by 4 bases and 8 bases, with 11 bases remaining between them. CDR3 length equals 11 residues. In germline, CDR1 is GTSNPN, CDR2 SVGIG (reference sequence). The CDR3 loop reads CAWTRGIEAFF. The CDR3, as DNA: TGTGCCTGGACCCGAGGCATAGAAGCTTTCTTT.

The V and J genes are TRBV9 and TRBJ1-2, with D tentatively TRBD1 (6 bases). Per the germline V gene, CDR1 is SGDLS and CDR2 is YYNGEE. Deletions cut 3 bases from V and 8 bases from J, with 14 bases between. The CDR3 sequence is 13 residues long. CDR3 bases: TGTGCCAGCAGCGCCATAGGACAGCAGGGCTACACCTTC. This codes for CASSAIGQQGYTF.

This CDR3 is CASSLGAGGMNTQYF. CDR3 coding DNA: TGTGCCAGCAGCTTAGGGGCAGGGGGGATGAATACGCAGTATTTT. The chain employs TRBV11-2 and TRBJ2-3; D is possibly TRBD1 (7 bases). Germline values: CDR1 SGHAT, CDR2 FQNNGV. The V end was cut by 1 base, the J end by 7 bases, with 15 bases between. The CDR3 is 15 amino acids.

The CDR3 DNA sequence: TGTGCCAGCAGTGACGATCAGGGTCCCTATAATTCACCCCTCCACTTT. Its protein product is CASSDDQGPYNSPLHF. This rearrangement joins TRBV2 to TRBJ1-6, with D maybe TRBD1 (5 bases). There are 16 residues in the CDR3. The V gene's germline CDR1 is SNHLY and CDR2 FYNNEI. Trimming pared 3 bases from V and 2 bases from J, leaving 11 bases between. The full variable domain, completed using reference TRBV2 and TRBJ1-6, is EPEVTQTPSHQVTQMGQEVILRCVPISNHLYFYWYRQILGQKVEFLVSFYNNEISEKSEIFDDQFSVERPDGSNFTLKIRSTKLEDSAMYFCASSDDQGPYNSPLHFGNGTRLTVT.

This sequence joins TRBV7-2 and TRBJ2-4; 9 nucleotides align to TRBD2. Germline V gene sequence: CDR1 SGHTA, CDR2 FQGNSA. The CDR3 sequence is 18 residues long. Trimming took 5 bases from V and 1 from J; bases not matched to a gene: 12. CDR3 sequence: CASSPEVSGGRAKNIQYF. The DNA for the CDR3 is TGTGCCAGCAGCCCCGAAGTAAGCGGGGGGAGGGCCAAAAACATTCAGTACTTC.